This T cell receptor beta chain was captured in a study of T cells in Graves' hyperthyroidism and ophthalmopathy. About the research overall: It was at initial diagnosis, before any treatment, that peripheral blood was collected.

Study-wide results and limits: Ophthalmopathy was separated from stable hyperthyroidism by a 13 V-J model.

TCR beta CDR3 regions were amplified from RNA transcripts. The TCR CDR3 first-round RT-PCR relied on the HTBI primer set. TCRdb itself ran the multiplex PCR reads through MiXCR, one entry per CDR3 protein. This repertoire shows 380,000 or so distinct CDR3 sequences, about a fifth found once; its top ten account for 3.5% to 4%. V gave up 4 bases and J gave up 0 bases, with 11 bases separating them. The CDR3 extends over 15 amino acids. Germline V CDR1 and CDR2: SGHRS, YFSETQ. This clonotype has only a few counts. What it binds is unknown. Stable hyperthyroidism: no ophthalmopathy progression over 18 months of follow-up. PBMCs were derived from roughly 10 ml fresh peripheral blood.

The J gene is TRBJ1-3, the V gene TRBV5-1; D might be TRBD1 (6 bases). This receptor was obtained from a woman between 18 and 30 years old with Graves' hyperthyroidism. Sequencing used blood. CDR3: CASSPKQGSGNTIYF. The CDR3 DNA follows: TGCGCCAGCAGCCCGAAACAGGGCTCTGGAAACACCATATATTTT. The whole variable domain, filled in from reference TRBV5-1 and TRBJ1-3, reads KAGVTQTPRYLIKTRGQQVTLSCSPISGHRSVSWYQQTPGQGLQFLFEYFSETQRNKGNFPGRFSGRQFSNSRSEMNVSTLELGDSALYLCASSPKQGSGNTIYFGEGSWLTVV.